This TCR beta chain was identified in a study of cytotoxic CD8 clonotypes in ibrutinib-treated CLL (TCRdb year 2021). For the wider study: The cohort had ten to twelve relapsed/refractory and 15 treatment-naive patients; 17 to 18 were IGHV unmutated. Responses were partial in about 25 patients and complete in 2; after median around 68 months follow-up, some 15 stayed in remission and some twelve progressed. Response samples were obtained after a median of approximately 12 months of treatment, with a range of about 6 to 36 months. On average, each sample had 255,043 productive templates and 94,082 productive rearrangements. Longitudinal samples were available for about 30% of the roughly 86 trial participants. Cryopreserved peripheral blood mononuclear cells were obtained prior to treatment, at the time of response, and at either disease progression or sustained remission.

For TCR beta library preparation, approximately 2 micrograms of genomic DNA was extracted from cryopreserved PBMCs. Longitudinal blood samples from CLL patients receiving ibrutinib monotherapy were subjected to high-throughput TCR beta sequencing. The patients took part in an open-label, single-center phase 2 trial of ibrutinib monotherapy. A MiSeq instrument was used for deep resolution sequencing, which targeted depths ranging from 1 in 1 million up to 1 in 200,000 T cells, with coverage averaging 10x for each clonotype. The immunoSEQ hsTCRB Kit was used to generate TCR beta libraries. The paper's data handling went like this. ImmunoSEQ Data Assistant and ImmunoSEQ Analyzer were used for data analysis, and V, D and J genes were assigned according to IMGT definitions. Clonality, which ranges from 0 to 1, was calculated by subtracting the normalized Shannon entropy of productive rearrangement frequencies from one. Public clonotype analysis was restricted to overrepresented clonotypes comprising at least 0.05% of each patient's repertoire. About 13 age-matched healthy donor repertoires from immuneACCESS were used as controls for clonality. TCRdb holds this immuneACCESS table with in-frame rearrangements only. Some clones are missing; in checked studies, unresolved V genes explain under half, and the rest has no known cause. Clone size and the V and J calls come from that table; the DNA yielded D and trimming. This sample comprises roughly 15,000 clones, about 80% of them detected only once. About 17% of the sample comes from the top ten.

Taken from cysteine to phenylalanine, the CDR3 has 15 residues. The retained sequence is limited to the CDR3, 45 bases, with the frame set at the first base. V and J are truncated by 4 bases and 2 bases respectively, leaving an intervening sequence of 12 bases. For CDR1 and CDR2, the germline V gene lists SNHLY and FYNNEI. Broader findings and caveats from the paper: Baseline clonality was found to be higher than that of age-matched healthy donors and was strongly correlated with circulating CD8+ T-cell counts. An increase in clonality was observed at ibrutinib response, with clonality remaining stable during sustained remission and falling back toward baseline at progression. Public clonotypes were rare and either shrank or stayed stable during treatment, and the rise in clonality at ibrutinib response reflected expansion of private clonotypes. Sustained-remission and progressing patients did not have matched sampling times, and lymph node repertoires were not examined.

This clone was recorded only once. What this receptor recognizes is not known. No base qualities exist here, and no much larger clone lies one base off it. This clonotype was sampled from a human donor with chronic lymphocytic leukemia. The specimen comprised PBMCs, sampled before ibrutinib treatment. Here the chain combines TRBV2 and TRBJ2-1; TRBD2 is a possible D gene, resting on 6 matching bases. Read as DNA, the sequence is TGTGCCAGCAGTGTGTCCTCGGGAGCCTACAATGAGCAGTTCTTC. This sequence encodes CASSVSSGAYNEQFF. Outside the CDR3, residues come from the reference TRBV2 and TRBJ2-1 proteins, so the full variable domain is: EPEVTQTPSHQVTQMGQEVILRCVPISNHLYFYWYRQILGQKVEFLVSFYNNEISEKSEIFDDQFSVERPDGSNFTLKIRSTKLEDSAMYFCASSVSSGAYNEQFFGPGTRLTVL.